This T cell receptor (beta chain) was recorded in a study of CD8 T cells in ankylosing spondylitis. Study-level results: What appeared characteristic of ankylosing spondylitis blood was a TCR beta motif of about eight highly homologous variants.

This clonotype has a handful of counts. No antigen is known for it. The germline V and J ends were trimmed by 0 bases and 0 bases, with 9 bases remaining between them. There are 15 residues in the CDR3. Germline assignment: CDR1 DFQATT and CDR2 SNEGSKA (reference sequence). TCRdb used MiXCR to reprocess the 5' RACE reads, holding one entry per CDR3 protein. The table includes 670,000 or so distinct CDR3 sequences, around 17% detected once. The chain uses TRBV20-1 and TRBJ1-5, with D maybe TRBD1 (5 bases). The TCR sequence derives from a male donor with ankylosing spondylitis. The sequenced material came from blood, either unsorted or a sorted T cell fraction (not recorded which). The CDR3 is CSAREGRNSNQPQHF. For the CDR3, the DNA is TGCAGTGCTAGAGAGGGACGAAATAGCAATCAGCCCCAGCATTTT.